This T cell receptor (beta chain) appears in the sequencing data of a study of cytomegalovirus exposure and HLA in healthy donors. Germline V CDR1 and CDR2: SQVTM, ANQGSEA. The CDR3 extends over 16 amino acids. The junction had 9 bases not matched to a gene; V was cut back by 7 bases and J by 0 bases. Here immunoSEQ multiplex PCR was the method, and the copy in TCRdb shows in-frame clones only, minus some. The sample holds 200,000 or so clones, more than 75% seen once. Sequencing input: PBMCs. This receptor was identified in a woman between 18 and 30 years old in good health and CMV-seropositive. This chain connects TRBV29-1 to TRBJ1-4; 9 bases line up with TRBD1. DNA for the CDR3: TGCAGCGCCTCGACAGGGGGAATTGCAACTAATGAAAAACTGTTTTTT. It specifies CSASTGGIATNEKLFF.